The 17 T cell receptor beta chains presented below share a single source sample, sequenced in a study of blood T cell repertoires in COVID-19. Profiling relied on immunoSEQ multiplex PCR, and the TCRdb table lists in-frame clones only, not all of them. The sample has approximately 19,000 clones, almost 90% seen once. Sequencing input: peripheral blood. The origin of the receptors is a human donor in a cohort sampled during active COVID-19.

The rearrangement joins TRBV13 to TRBJ1-4, with TRBD1 matching 7 bases. Trimming cost V 4 bases and J 7 bases; bases outside gene matches: 6. The CDR3 has 14 residues. Per germline, CDR1 PRHDT and CDR2 FYEKMQ (reference sequence). The CDR3 nucleotides read TGTGCCAGCAGCTATCGACAGGGCGGTGAAAAACTGTTTTTT. Amino acid sequence: CASSYRQGGEKLFF. Complete variable domain (other parts from reference TRBV13 and TRBJ1-4): AAGVIQSPRHLIKEKRETATLKCYPIPRHDTVYWYQQGPGQDPQFLISFYEKMQSDKGSIPDRFSAQQFSDYHSELNMSSLELGDSALYFCASSYRQGGEKLFFGSGTQLSVL.

V gene TRBV5-1 combines with J gene TRBJ2-3; TRBD2 matches 7 bases. Trimming cost V 4 bases and J 4 bases; bases outside gene matches: 6. The germline V gene has CDR1 SGHRS and CDR2 YFSETQ. This CDR3 contains 14 residues. CDR3 sequence: CASSHGLGADTQYF. DNA for the CDR3: TGCGCCAGCAGCCACGGACTAGGGGCAGATACGCAGTATTTT.

The V gene is TRBV25-1, the J gene TRBJ1-1, with D perhaps TRBD1 (5 bases). Germline CDR1 is MGHDK and CDR2 is SYGVNS. The CDR3 totals 13 residues. Trimming took 3 bases from V and 8 from J, leaving 13 bases between them. Here the CDR3 reads CASSEGGRLEAFF. The DNA of the CDR3 is TGTGCCAGCAGTGAGGGGGGGAGACTCGAAGCTTTCTTT.

This chain links TRBV18 with TRBJ1-1; D is undetermined. V was shortened by 6 bases and J by 0 bases, with 14 bases between the two germline ends. The CDR3 is made up of 15 amino acids. Germline-derived CDR1 and CDR2 are KGHSH and LQKENI. The CDR3 sequence is CASSPEVYMNTEAFF. In nucleotides, the CDR3 is TGTGCCAGCTCCCCTGAAGTTTACATGAACACTGAAGCTTTCTTT.

The V and J genes are TRBV10-2 and TRBJ2-5; the match to TRBD2 covers 7 bases. CDR1 and CDR2 from the germline V gene are WSHSY and SAAADI. V shed 7 bases, J shed 7 bases, and the junction held 6 bases outside the gene matches. The CDR3 totals 12 residues. The CDR3 DNA reads TGCGCCAGCACCCAGACTAGCCCGACCCAGTACTTC. Protein product: CASTQTSPTQYF.

The chain joins TRBV7-2 to TRBJ1-5; no definite D call. V dropped 3 bases and J dropped 1 base, with 10 bases sitting between them. This CDR3 is built from 15 residues. Per the germline V gene, CDR1 is SGHTA and CDR2 is FQGNSA. As DNA, the CDR3 is TGTGCCAGCAGCTTCGCAGGTAACAGCAATCAGCCCCAGCATTTT. It specifies CASSFAGNSNQPQHF.

The chain has TRBV1 and TRBJ1-1. TRBV1 is tagged as a pseudogene. This CDR3 region has 15 residues. The CDR3 here is CTSSCQDGGFTEAFF. For the CDR3, the DNA is TGCACCAGCAGCTGTCAAGACGGGGGGTTCACTGAAGCTTTCTTT.

V usage is TRBV7-8 and J usage is TRBJ1-2; D is unclear. V shed 2 bases and J shed 6 bases, with 13 bases lying between them. Germline loops: CDR1 SGHVS, CDR2 FQNEAQ. The CDR3 is made up of 14 amino acids. The CDR3, as DNA: TGTGCCAGCAGCTTATCGCGGGTGTTCGATGGCTACACCTTC. Its translation is CASSLSRVFDGYTF.

The V call is TRBV5-1, the J call TRBJ1-6, with D tentatively TRBD1 (5 bases). There are 14 residues in the CDR3. Trimming shortened V by 1 base and J by 6 bases, and 8 bases separated the two germline ends. Germline V gene lookup returns CDR1 SGHRS and CDR2 YFSETQ. The DNA for the CDR3 is TGCGCCAGCAGCTTGCAGGGTGCTAATTCACCCCTCCACTTT. It yields the protein CASSLQGANSPLHF.

J is TRBJ1-4 and V is TRBV30, with 10 positions matching TRBD1. With V trimmed by 3 bases and J by 8 bases, 3 bases remained unmatched. This CDR3 contains 13 residues. The germline V gene encodes CDR1 GTSNPN and CDR2 SVGIG (reference sequence). The chain's CDR3 is CAWRADRGEKLFF. CDR3 nucleotide sequence: TGTGCCTGGAGGGCGGACAGGGGGGAAAAACTGTTTTTT.

This clone was found a few times. V usage is TRBV14 and J usage is TRBJ2-2; D is undetermined. The CDR3 runs to 14 residues. Germline assignment: CDR1 SGHDN and CDR2 FVKESK. The V end was cut by 1 base, the J end by 3 bases, with 6 bases between. The CDR3 nucleotides read TGTGCCAGCAGCCAAGTGTCATACACCGGGGAGCTGTTTTTT. This codes for CASSQVSYTGELFF.

This chain uses TRBV27 with TRBJ2-7; no clear D. This CDR3 has 17 amino acids. Between the trimmed V and J ends, which lost 1 base and 0 bases, there was a span of 16 bases. Germline V gene sequence: CDR1 MNHEY, CDR2 SMNVEV (reference sequence). CDR3 sequence: CASSLFSPPSPSYEQYF. The CDR3 DNA reads TGTGCCAGCAGTTTATTTAGTCCACCATCGCCCTCCTACGAGCAGTACTTC.

The J gene is TRBJ1-5, the V gene TRBV15; no clear D. This CDR3 has 15 residues. Trimming stripped 3 bases from V and 3 bases from J, with 12 bases between. Per germline, CDR1 LNHNV and CDR2 YYDKDF (reference sequence). The CDR3 is CATSSSDSNNQPQHF. Here the CDR3 DNA reads TGTGCCACCAGCAGTTCCGACTCCAACAATCAGCCCCAGCATTTT.

This rearrangement joins TRBV27 to TRBJ1-6, with D unresolved. Germline V gives CDR1 MNHEY, CDR2 SMNVEV (reference sequence). This CDR3 comprises 12 residues. The V end was cut by 5 bases, the J end by 7 bases, with 6 bases between. This CDR3 reads CASSERNSPLHF. In DNA form, the CDR3 reads TGTGCCAGCAGTGAGAGAAATTCACCCCTCCACTTT.

This clone has a handful of counts. J is TRBJ2-4 and V is TRBV19; 7 bases line up with TRBD1. V shed 10 bases and J 0 bases; nucleotides not matched to a gene: 3. This CDR3 comprises 13 residues. Germline CDR1 and CDR2: LNHDA and SQIVND (reference sequence). Here the CDR3 DNA reads TGTGCCACTAGGGGGCTAGCCAAAAACATTCAGTACTTC. It codes for CATRGLAKNIQYF. Full variable domain (outside the CDR3, taken from reference TRBV19 and TRBJ2-4): DGGITQSPKYLFRKEGQNVTLSCEQNLNHDAMYWYRQDPGQGLRLIYYSQIVNDFQKGDIAEGYSVSREKKESFPLTVTSAQKNPTAFYLCATRGLAKNIQYFGAGTRLSVL.

J is TRBJ1-5 and V is TRBV19; 7 bases line up with TRBD1. The V gene end was trimmed by 5 bases and the J gene end by 9 bases; junction bases not matched to a gene: 13. CDR1 and CDR2 (germline): LNHDA, SQIVND (reference sequence). The CDR3 contains 15 residues. For the CDR3, the DNA is TGTGCCAGTAGTTCCGTGGGACAGTCCCACGGGCCCCAGCATTTT. This gives the protein CASSSVGQSHGPQHF.

This clone was seen a single time. V and J are TRBV2 and TRBJ2-7; D ambiguous. Trimming left V 5 bases short and J 2 bases short, with 4 bases between. The CDR3 is 11 residues long. CDR1 SNHLY and CDR2 FYNNEI come from the germline V gene. Written as DNA, the CDR3 is TGTGCCAGCAGTCCTACCTACGAGCAGTACTTC. Protein: CASSPTYEQYF.